This is a list of T cell receptor beta chains from one sample in a study of T cell responses to AZD1222 COVID-19 vaccine. Assay: immunoSEQ multiplex PCR; the TCRdb copy retains only in-frame clones and omits some. The sample has more than 100,000 clones, 88% seen once. The sample was peripheral blood, taken on day 0 of AZD1222 vaccination. Receptors were obtained from an adult in good health. CDR3s include the opening cysteine and the closing phenylalanine or tryptophan. A D gene is named only where the DNA matches it firmly. Rows give clone size only sometimes, using once, few, many, or a class for an expanded clone.

D gene	clone size	V gene	J gene	CDR3 DNA	CDR3 protein
NA	once	TRBV18	TRBJ2-3	TGTGCCAGCTCACCACCTAATCAAGGGGAAAGAGATACGCAGTATTTT	CASSPPNQGERDTQYF
TRBD1	NA	TRBV14	TRBJ1-2	TGTGCCAGCAAGTCCGGGACAGGCGATACTGGCTACACCTTC	CASKSGTGDTGYTF
NA	NA	TRBV9	TRBJ2-3	TGTGCCAGCAGCTACCAGGGGGGCTCGACAGATACGCAGTATTTT	CASSYQGGSTDTQYF
NA	NA	TRBV6-5	TRBJ2-7	TGTGCCAGCAGTACCCCTCGAGCCTACGAGCAGTACTTC	CASSTPRAYEQYF
NA	NA	TRBV6-2/TRBV6-3	TRBJ1-1	TGTGCCAGCAGTTTCTCCGGGACATCTGAAGCTTTCTTT	CASSFSGTSEAFF
NA	once	TRBV5-4	TRBJ2-5	TGTGCCAGCAGCTTGAAGGACACAAACCCCCAAGAGACCCAGTACTTC	CASSLKDTNPQETQYF
NA	NA	TRBV19	TRBJ1-2	TGTGCCAGTAGTATAGTTCCAGGGCTGGCGGGTAACTATGGCTACACCTTC	CASSIVPGLAGNYGYTF
NA	NA	TRBV6-2/TRBV6-3	TRBJ1-3	TGTGCCAGCAGTTACTCTCAGCCCCGCCGTGGAAACACCATATATTTT	CASSYSQPRRGNTIYF
TRBD1	few	TRBV12-3/TRBV12-4	TRBJ1-2	TGTGCCAGCAAGAGAGACAGGGTCTATGGCTACACCTTC	CASKRDRVYGYTF
NA	many	TRBV4-2	TRBJ1-1	TGTGCCAGCAGCCACGATTTGAACACTGAAGCTTTCTTT	CASSHDLNTEAFF
NA	NA	TRBV10-1	TRBJ2-4	TGCGCCAGCAACTACAGGGGTCCGGGGGCAACCCTAGCCAAAAACATTCAGTACTTC	CASNYRGPGATLAKNIQYF
TRBD2	NA	TRBV10-3	TRBJ2-1	TGTGCCATCAGTGAGTCGGAGGGACTAGCGGGGGGCCAGTGGAATGAGCAGTTCTTC	CAISESEGLAGGQWNEQFF
NA	few	TRBV6-1	TRBJ1-4	TGTGCCAGCAGTGAAGGACAGGTTGAAAAACTGTTTTTT	CASSEGQVEKLFF
TRBD1	NA	TRBV19	TRBJ2-7	TGTGCCAGTAAAGGACAGGGCCGCTACGAGCAGTACTTC	CASKGQGRYEQYF
NA	once	TRBV7-9	TRBJ1-6	TGTGCCAGCCAGAAGGGAAATTCACCCCTCCACTTT	CASQKGNSPLHF
TRBD2	NA	TRBV11-3	TRBJ2-1	TGTGCCAGCCTGCTATTTCCGGGACTAGAGCTAGAAAACTCCTACAATGAGCAGTTCTTC	CASLLFPGLELENSYNEQFF
NA	NA	TRBV2	TRBJ1-4	TGTGCCAGCAGTGAAGCAGCCAGGCCAACTAATGAAAAACTGTTTTTT	CASSEAARPTNEKLFF
TRBD2	NA	TRBV9	TRBJ2-1	TGTGCCAGCAGCGTAGAAGGGCTAGCGGGGGGGCCGGGTTACAATGAGCAGTTCTTC	CASSVEGLAGGPGYNEQFF
NA	NA	TRBV19	TRBJ1-5	TGTGCCAGTAGTATCGTGGCAGACTATAGCAATCAGCCCCAGCATTTT	CASSIVADYSNQPQHF